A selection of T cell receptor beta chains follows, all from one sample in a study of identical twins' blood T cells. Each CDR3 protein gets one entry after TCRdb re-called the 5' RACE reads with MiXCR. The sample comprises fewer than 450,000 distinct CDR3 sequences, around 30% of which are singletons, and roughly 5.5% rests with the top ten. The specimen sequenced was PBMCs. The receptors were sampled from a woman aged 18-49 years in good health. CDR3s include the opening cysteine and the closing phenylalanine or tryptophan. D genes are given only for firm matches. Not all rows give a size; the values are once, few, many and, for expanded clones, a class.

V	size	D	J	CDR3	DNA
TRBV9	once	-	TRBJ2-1	CASSEARPGPKNEQFF	TGTGCCAGCAGCGAAGCTCGGCCCGGGCCTAAAAATGAGCAGTTCTTC
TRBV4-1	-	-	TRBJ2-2	CASSQGLSVTGELFF	TGCGCCAGCAGCCAGGGGTTGTCGGTTACCGGGGAGCTGTTTTTT
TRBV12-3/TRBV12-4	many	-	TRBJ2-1	CASRLGTSGRNEQFF	TGTGCCAGCAGGCTAGGGACTTCAGGGAGGAATGAGCAGTTCTTC
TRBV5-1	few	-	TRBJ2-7	CASSPWTSYEQYF	TGCGCCAGCAGCCCTTGGACTTCCTACGAGCAGTACTTC
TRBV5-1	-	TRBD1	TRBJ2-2	CASSTRQGANTGELFF	TGCGCCAGCAGCACCCGACAGGGGGCGAACACCGGGGAGCTGTTTTTT
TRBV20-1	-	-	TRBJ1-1	CSALGEGHRTGAFF	TGCAGTGCCCTAGGTGAGGGACACCGCACTGGAGCTTTCTTT
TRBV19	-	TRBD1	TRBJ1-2	CATFRDSYGKSPGYTF	TGTGCCACCTTCCGGGACAGCTACGGGAAATCCCCCGGCTACACCTTC
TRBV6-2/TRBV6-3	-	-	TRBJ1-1	CASSYSVRRNTEAFF	TGTGCCAGCAGTTACTCCGTACGGCGGAACACTGAAGCTTTCTTT
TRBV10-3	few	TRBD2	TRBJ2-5	CAISGTSLETQYF	TGTGCCATCAGTGGGACTAGCTTGGAGACCCAGTACTTC
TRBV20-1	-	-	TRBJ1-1	CSARGDPDTEAFF	TGCAGTGCTAGAGGAGATCCGGACACTGAAGCTTTCTTT
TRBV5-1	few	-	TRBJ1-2	CASSFGPASTYGYTF	TGCGCCAGCAGCTTTGGACCCGCTAGCACCTATGGCTACACCTTC
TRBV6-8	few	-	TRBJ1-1	CANPREAFF	TGTGCCAACCCGAGGGAAGCTTTCTTT
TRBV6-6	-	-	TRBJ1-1	CASSYPEGIRRSTEAFF	TGTGCCAGCAGTTACCCCGAAGGGATAAGGAGGAGCACTGAAGCTTTCTTT
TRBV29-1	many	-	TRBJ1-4	CSALGSEEKLFF	TGCAGCGCCCTCGGGTCCGAAGAAAAACTGTTTTTT
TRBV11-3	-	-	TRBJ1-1	CASGVYSGLNTEAFF	TGTGCCAGCGGAGTCTATAGCGGGCTGAACACTGAAGCTTTCTTT
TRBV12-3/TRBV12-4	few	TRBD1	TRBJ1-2	CASSSGTGGGGYTF	TGTGCCAGCAGTTCCGGGACAGGCGGAGGTGGCTACACCTTC
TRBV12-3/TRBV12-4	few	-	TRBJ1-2	CASRTTGSNYGYTF	TGTGCCAGCAGGACGACAGGTTCGAACTATGGCTACACCTTC
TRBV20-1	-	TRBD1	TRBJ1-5	CSAREGTAKQPQHF	TGCAGTGCTAGAGAGGGGACAGCTAAACAGCCCCAGCATTTT
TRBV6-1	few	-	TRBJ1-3	CASSEYGSGNTIYF	TGTGCCAGCAGTGAATATGGCAGTGGAAACACCATATATTTT
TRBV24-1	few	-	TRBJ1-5	CATSDWGSNQPQHF	TGTGCCACCAGTGATTGGGGAAGCAATCAGCCCCAGCATTTT
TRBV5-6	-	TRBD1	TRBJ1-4	CASSSLLTGRRTNEKLFF	TGTGCCAGCAGCTCGTTATTGACAGGGCGGCGTACTAATGAAAAACTGTTTTTT
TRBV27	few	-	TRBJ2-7	CASKTAGTDEQYF	TGTGCCAGTAAGACGGCGGGAACCGACGAGCAGTACTTC
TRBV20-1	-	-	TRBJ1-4	CSARPNEKLFF	TGCAGTGCTAGACCTAATGAAAAACTGTTTTTT
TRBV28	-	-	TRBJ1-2	CASRSGDYYGYTF	TGTGCCAGCAGATCGGGGGATTACTATGGCTACACCTTC
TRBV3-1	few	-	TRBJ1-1	CASSRGRGALDTEAFF	TGTGCCAGCAGCCGAGGCAGGGGAGCTTTAGACACTGAAGCTTTCTTT
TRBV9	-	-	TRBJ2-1	CASSVQGYNEQFF	TGTGCCAGCAGCGTACAGGGCTACAATGAGCAGTTCTTC
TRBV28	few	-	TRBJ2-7	CASSLGLARYEQYF	TGTGCCAGCAGTTTAGGGCTAGCGCGCTACGAGCAGTACTTC
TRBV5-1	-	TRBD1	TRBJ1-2	CASSSGTGWNYGYTF	TGCGCCAGCAGTTCCGGGACAGGTTGGAACTATGGCTACACCTTC
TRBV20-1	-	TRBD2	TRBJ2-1	CIPGLAPGRQFF	TGCATTCCGGGACTAGCGCCTGGTAGGCAGTTCTTC
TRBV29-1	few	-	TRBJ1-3	CSVERGATIYF	TGCAGCGTTGAGCGGGGGGCCACCATATATTTT
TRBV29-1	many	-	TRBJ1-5	CSVGENSNQPQHF	TGCAGCGTTGGAGAGAATAGCAATCAGCCCCAGCATTTT
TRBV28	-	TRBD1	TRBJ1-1	CASIQGALNTEAFF	TGTGCCAGCATACAGGGGGCATTGAATACTGAAGCTTTCTTT
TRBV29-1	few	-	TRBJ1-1	CSVKRGGPNTEAFF	TGCAGCGTTAAACGGGGGGGCCCGAACACTGAAGCTTTCTTT
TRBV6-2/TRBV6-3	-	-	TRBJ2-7	CASSYGSGITYEQYF	TGTGCCAGCAGTTACGGGTCCGGGATAACCTACGAGCAGTACTTC
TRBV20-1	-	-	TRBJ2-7	CSARGAGVNYEQYF	TGCAGTGCTAGAGGAGCCGGGGTTAATTACGAGCAGTACTTC
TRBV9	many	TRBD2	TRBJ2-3	CASSEAGGPDTQYF	TGTGCCAGCAGTGAAGCGGGAGGCCCAGATACGCAGTATTTT
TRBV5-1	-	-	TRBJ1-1	CASSPQRTWVGALKEASF	TGCGCCAGCAGCCCTCAGCGGACATGGGTGGGGGCATTGAAAGAAGCTTCCTTT
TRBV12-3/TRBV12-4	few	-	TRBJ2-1	CASSFLSAEQFF	TGTGCCAGCAGTTTTTTGTCAGCTGAGCAGTTCTTC
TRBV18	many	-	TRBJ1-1	CASSPAQNTEAFF	TGTGCCAGCTCACCTGCACAGAACACTGAAGCTTTCTTT
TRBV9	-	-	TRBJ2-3	CASSPFSLADTQYF	TGTGCCAGCAGCCCCTTTAGCCTCGCAGATACGCAGTATTTT
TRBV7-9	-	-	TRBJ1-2	CASSRPRGYGYTF	TGTGCCAGCAGCCGTCCCCGGGGTTATGGCTACACCTTC
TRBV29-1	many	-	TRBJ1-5	CSVVVDSNQPQHF	TGCAGCGTTGTGGTTGATAGCAATCAGCCCCAGCATTTT
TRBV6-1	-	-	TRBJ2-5	CASRDRFLRRQETQYF	TGTGCCAGCAGAGACCGATTCCTTAGGAGACAAGAGACCCAGTACTTC
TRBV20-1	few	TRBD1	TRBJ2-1	CSADTGELFF	TGCAGTGCCGATACAGGGGAGTTGTTCTTC
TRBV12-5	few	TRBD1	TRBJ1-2	CASSFSGGHGTF	TGTGCTAGTTCCTTTTCAGGGGGTCATGGCACCTTC